These 21 T cell receptor beta chains were sequenced from one sample in a study of T cells in Graves' hyperthyroidism and ophthalmopathy. Authors of the study amplified TCR beta CDR3 regions from RNA transcripts. The HTBI set primed first-round TCR CDR3 RT-PCR. Using its own MiXCR run on the multiplex PCR reads, TCRdb lists one record per CDR3 protein. Here the sample spans a few hundred thousand distinct CDR3 sequences, about half being singletons. The sample taken for sequencing was peripheral blood or thyroid tissue (not recorded which). The source is a young woman with Graves' hyperthyroidism.

The V and J genes are TRBV7-9 and TRBJ1-6; D gene ambiguous. Looked up from germline, CDR1 is SEHNR and CDR2 is FQNEAQ (reference sequence). The CDR3 contains 14 residues. The ends were cut back, 5 bases at V and 9 bases at J, with 14 bases in the middle. In DNA, the CDR3 is TGTGCCAGCAGCCGAGGCCCAAGGACTTCACCCCTCCACTTT. Its protein is CASSRGPRTSPLHF.

In its sample, this clonotype was seen many times. The chain uses TRBV2 and TRBJ2-1; D remains ambiguous. The CDR3 spans 13 residues. V lost 4 bases and J lost 5, with 9 bases in between. Germline loops: CDR1 SNHLY, CDR2 FYNNEI. CDR3 sequence (DNA): TGTGCCAGCAGTGTTGAAGGGAACAATGAGCAGTTCTTC. It specifies CASSVEGNNEQFF.

This clonotype occurred many times. Germline is not matched at one junction end, which may reflect a read error. The V call is TRBV7-7, the J call TRBJ1-6; D unresolved. Looked up from germline, CDR1 is SSHAT and CDR2 is FNYEAQ (reference sequence). The CDR3 spans 15 residues. The CDR3 coding sequence is TGTGCTAGCAGCTTGGCCCGGGCCTCAAATTCACCCCTCCACTTT. Translating it yields CASSLARASNSPLHF.

At least ten counts were recorded for this clonotype. CDR3 residues: CSIPGSSYEQYF. The CDR3 region has the DNA TGCAGCATACCTGGGAGTTCCTACGAGCAGTACTTC. The genes are TRBV29-1 and TRBJ2-7, with D perhaps matching TRBD2 (5 bases). The CDR3 is 12 residues long. Trimming took 8 bases from V and 1 from J, leaving 12 bases between them. Germline CDR1 reads SQVTM; CDR2 reads ANQGSEA.

There are a few counts of this clonotype. The chain uses TRBV29-1 and TRBJ2-7, with TRBD2 as a possible D gene (6 bases). V was shortened by 5 bases and J by 1 base, with 18 bases between the two germline ends. The CDR3 consists of 15 residues. Germline-derived CDR1 and CDR2 are SQVTM and ANQGSEA. For the CDR3, the DNA is TGCAGCGTTAGTGGTGGCGGGACTCGTTCCTACGAGCAGTACTTC. Protein sequence: CSVSGGGTRSYEQYF.

This clonotype was recorded only once. The chain is built from TRBV11-2 and TRBJ1-1; D is perhaps TRBD1 (6 bases). Germline V gene sequence: CDR1 SGHAT, CDR2 FQNNGV. With 3 bases removed from V and 2 bases from J, the gap between germline ends came to 16 bases. This CDR3 is built from 16 residues. The CDR3: CASSFIQGSPNTEAFF. CDR3 nucleotide sequence: TGTGCCAGCAGCTTTATCCAGGGGTCCCCAAACACTGAAGCTTTCTTT.

This clonotype occurred many times. The chain joins TRBV29-1 to TRBJ2-7; D unclear. Trimming left V 7 bases short and J 7 bases short, with 17 bases between. CDR1 SQVTM and CDR2 ANQGSEA come from the germline V gene. CDR3 length: 12 amino acids. The CDR3 region has the DNA TGCAGCGCCCTGTCTGGACGTTGGGAGCAGTACTTC. Amino acid sequence: CSALSGRWEQYF.

The genes are TRBV19 and TRBJ1-1; D possibly corresponds to TRBD1 (6 bases). V lost 8 bases and J 7 bases, leaving 14 bases between the germline ends. The CDR3 length is 12 residues. CDR1 is LNHDA, CDR2 SQIVND, per germline (reference sequence). The CDR3 DNA reads as TGTGCCAGTCAACGGGGGGGCGTTGAAGCTTTCTTT. Translation: CASQRGGVEAFF.

Only a few counts were recorded for this clonotype. V is TRBV7-8 and J is TRBJ1-6, with D unresolved. This CDR3 region has 17 residues. Germline CDR1 reads SGHVS; CDR2 reads FQNEAQ. V was trimmed by 3 bases and J by 7 bases, leaving 19 bases between them. The CDR3 spells CASSLVPKGPRNSPLHF. The CDR3 DNA is TGTGCCAGCAGCTTGGTGCCAAAGGGTCCGCGAAATTCACCCCTCCACTTT.

In its sample, this clonotype was seen many times. V is TRBV14 and J is TRBJ1-1; a possible D gene is TRBD1 (6 bases). The CDR3 runs 14 residues. V gave up 8 bases and J gave up 2 bases, with 15 bases separating them. The V gene's germline CDR1 is SGHDN and CDR2 FVKESK. The CDR3 is CASGNFRGNTEAFF. CDR3 coding DNA: TGTGCCAGCGGCAATTTCAGGGGTAACACTGAAGCTTTCTTT.

The rearrangement joins TRBV13 to TRBJ1-5, with D perhaps matching TRBD1 (5 bases). Germline CDR1 reads PRHDT; CDR2 reads FYEKMQ (reference sequence). The V end was cut by 8 bases, the J end by 5 bases, with 13 bases between. The CDR3 totals 13 residues. Here the CDR3 DNA reads TGTGCCAGCTCCGGGACCGGGCATCAGCCCCAGCATTTT. Its protein product is CASSGTGHQPQHF. Full variable domain (remainder filled in from reference TRBV13 and TRBJ1-5): AAGVIQSPRHLIKEKRETATLKCYPIPRHDTVYWYQQGPGQDPQFLISFYEKMQSDKGSIPDRFSAQQFSDYHSELNMSSLELGDSALYFCASSGTGHQPQHFGDGTRLSIL.

As concerns this clonotype: This could be a read error, since a much larger clone is one nucleotide away. The rearrangement joins TRBV4-3 to TRBJ2-1; 7 bases align to TRBD1. This CDR3 contains 13 residues. Germline CDR1 reads LGHNA; CDR2 reads YSLEER. V dropped 3 bases and J dropped 9; count of bases not matched to a gene: 5. The CDR3 reads CASSQTGLSEQFF. CDR3 coding DNA: TGCGCCAGCAGCCAGACAGGGCTTAGTGAGCAGTTCTTC.

In this sample, this clonotype turned up many times. The chain combines TRBV20-1 with TRBJ2-7; no definite D call. Trimming took off 5 bases at V and 1 base at J, with 9 bases between the two ends. CDR3 length: 12 residues. The germline V gene has CDR1 DFQATT and CDR2 SNEGSKA (reference sequence). The CDR3 protein is CSAGDGSYEQYF. The CDR3 coding sequence is TGCAGTGCTGGCGACGGTTCCTACGAGCAGTACTTC.

This clonotype was seen a handful of times. The chain employs TRBV7-2 and TRBJ2-2; TRBD1 is a possible D gene (6 bases). The CDR3 contains 16 residues. Germline V CDR1 and CDR2: SGHTA, FQGNSA. Trimming took 2 bases from V and 4 from J, leaving 14 bases between them. The CDR3 region is CASSLTRQGGTGELFF. The CDR3 nucleotides read TGTGCCAGCAGCTTAACTCGGCAAGGGGGCACCGGGGAGCTGTTTTTT.

The V and J genes are TRBV12-3 or TRBV12-4 and TRBJ2-5, with 12 nucleotides matching TRBD2. V was pared by 3 bases and J by 4 bases, with 9 bases of the junction left unmatched. The CDR3 sequence is 17 residues long. The CDR3 sequence: CASSFPPSGRAAETQYF. The CDR3 region has the DNA TGTGCCAGCAGTTTTCCCCCTAGCGGGAGGGCCGCAGAGACCCAGTACTTC.

This clonotype was observed a few times. The V and J genes are TRBV10-3 and TRBJ1-6, with 11 positions matching TRBD1. In germline, CDR1 is ENHRY, CDR2 SYGVKD. V lost 6 bases, J lost 9 bases, and 10 bases stayed unmatched. The CDR3 is 16 residues long. CDR3 loop: CAIRGIRTGGGSPLHF. CDR3 DNA sequence: TGTGCCATCAGGGGGATCCGGACAGGGGGCGGTTCACCCCTCCACTTT.

In its sample, this clonotype was seen many times. The gene calls are TRBV11-3 and TRBJ1-1, with TRBD1 matching 7 bases. CDR3 size: 13 residues. V gave up 4 bases and J gave up 6 bases; unmatched junction bases: 5. In germline, CDR1 is SGHNT, CDR2 YENEEA. In nucleotides, the CDR3 is TGTGCCAGCAGCTCAACAGGGGATCCTGAAGCTTTCTTT. This sequence encodes CASSSTGDPEAFF.

This chain connects TRBV7-2 to TRBJ1-1, with D unclear. The CDR3 sequence is 15 residues long. Per the germline V gene, CDR1 is SGHTA and CDR2 is FQGNSA. V was cut by 1 base and J by 6 bases, with 15 bases left in between. The CDR3 DNA follows: TGTGCCAGCAGCTTAGTCGGTAGCGGGATCCCTGAAGCTTTCTTT. Translation: CASSLVGSGIPEAFF.

This clonotype was detected many times. CDR3 in amino acids: CASSLLGDEKLFF. The CDR3 DNA sequence: TGTGCCAGCAGTTTGTTGGGGGATGAAAAACTGTTTTTT. V and J are TRBV12-3 or TRBV12-4 and TRBJ1-4, with a possible D match to TRBD1 (5 bases). V dropped 3 bases and J dropped 6 bases, with 8 bases sitting between them. There are 13 residues in the CDR3.

The V and J genes are TRBV3-1 and TRBJ1-2; unclear D gene. The CDR3 runs 13 residues. Deletions cut 3 bases from V and 4 bases from J, with 9 bases between. In germline, CDR1 is LGHDT, CDR2 YNNKEL (reference sequence). CDR3 sequence: CASSHGAIYGYTF. The CDR3 coding sequence is TGTGCCAGCAGCCATGGAGCGATCTATGGCTACACCTTC.

This clonotype was picked up many times. The chain carries TRBV7-2 and TRBJ2-3; 10 nucleotides match TRBD2. The CDR3 is 15 residues long. Germline lookup yields CDR1 SGHTA and CDR2 FQGNSA. V trimming: 5 bases; J trimming: 2 bases; junction bases outside the gene matches: 4. CDR3 sequence reads: CASSISGRNTDTQYF. The CDR3 DNA reads as TGTGCCAGCAGCATTAGCGGGAGGAACACAGATACGCAGTATTTT.